The following is a T cell receptor beta chain sequence with its context. The data were obtained in a study of cytomegalovirus exposure and HLA in healthy donors. Per the germline V gene, CDR1 is MNHNS and CDR2 is SASEGT. V gave up 3 bases and J gave up 0 bases; unmatched junction bases: 7. The CDR3 sequence is 16 residues long. With 60 Vbeta and 13 Jbeta primers, the PCR was carried out. Sequenced by immunoSEQ multiplex PCR; TCRdb stores in-frame clones only, minus some. The table includes 150,000 to 200,000 clones, 70% to 80% detected once. The specimen was PBMCs. The TCR sequence derives from a man between 60 and 75 years old in good health and CMV-seronegative. The rearrangement uses TRBV6-1 and TRBJ1-2; 7 nucleotides align to TRBD1. The DNA for the CDR3 is TGTGCCAGCAGTGAGGCGACAGGGCCAGCTAACTATGGCTACACCTTC. It codes for CASSEATGPANYGYTF.